The rows below give T cell receptor beta chains drawn from one sample of a study of long-term antiretroviral therapy in people with HIV. The table came from immunoSEQ multiplex PCR; TCRdb's copy has only in-frame clones and leaves some out. The profile covers about 21,000 clones, with 81% appearing a single time and 12% taken by the ten largest. This specimen consisted of unsorted PBMCs, obtained 0.1 years before starting antiretroviral therapy. The origin of the receptors is a middle-aged man with HIV. The CDR3 runs from the conserved cysteine through the conserved F or W. A D gene is named only where the DNA matches it firmly. Clone size is not always given. Where it is, it says once, few, many or a class for expanded clones.

v_call: TRBV2; clone_size: NA; j_call: TRBJ1-2; d_call: TRBD1; cdr3_nt: TGTGCCAGCATCGAAGACAGGGGTCATGGCTACACCTTC; cdr3_aa: CASIEDRGHGYTF
v_call: TRBV27; clone_size: few; j_call: TRBJ1-1; d_call: NA; cdr3_nt: TGTGCCAGCAGTAACGGGCCAGTGGAAGCTTTCTTT; cdr3_aa: CASSNGPVEAFF
v_call: TRBV2; clone_size: NA; j_call: TRBJ1-1; d_call: NA; cdr3_nt: TGTGCCAGCACTCGGACAGTGAACACTGAAGCTTTCTTT; cdr3_aa: CASTRTVNTEAFF
v_call: TRBV7-4; clone_size: NA; j_call: TRBJ1-1; d_call: NA; cdr3_nt: TGTGCCAGCAGCTTAGTTAATCAGGTAGAATGGAACACTGAAGCTTTCTTT; cdr3_aa: CASSLVNQVEWNTEAFF
v_call: TRBV18; clone_size: NA; j_call: TRBJ2-5; d_call: TRBD1; cdr3_nt: TGTGCCAGCTCACCATCCGGACAGGGGGTTTTAGAGACCCAGTACTTC; cdr3_aa: CASSPSGQGVLETQYF
v_call: TRBV19; clone_size: NA; j_call: TRBJ1-1; d_call: NA; cdr3_nt: TGTGCCAGTAGTCTACACATGAACACTGAAGCTTTCTTT; cdr3_aa: CASSLHMNTEAFF
v_call: TRBV5-5; clone_size: NA; j_call: TRBJ1-6; d_call: NA; cdr3_nt: TGTGCCAGCAGCCCAGCACCGGGGGAGTATTCACCCCTCCACTTT; cdr3_aa: CASSPAPGEYSPLHF
v_call: TRBV30; clone_size: NA; j_call: TRBJ2-7; d_call: NA; cdr3_nt: TGTGCCTGGTCCCGCAGACTAGAGCAGTACTTC; cdr3_aa: CAWSRRLEQYF
v_call: TRBV28; clone_size: NA; j_call: TRBJ2-2; d_call: TRBD2; cdr3_nt: TGTGCCAGCAGTCCCCTCGGGATAGCGGGGGGGGAGCTGTTTTTT; cdr3_aa: CASSPLGIAGGELFF
v_call: TRBV4-2; clone_size: NA; j_call: TRBJ2-6; d_call: NA; cdr3_nt: TGTGCCAGCAGCCAAGATATCCCAGACTCTGGGGCCAACGTCCTGACTTTC; cdr3_aa: CASSQDIPDSGANVLTF
v_call: TRBV27; clone_size: NA; j_call: TRBJ2-7; d_call: NA; cdr3_nt: TGTGCCAGCAGTTTATGGTCCACCCCCTACGAGCAGTACTTC; cdr3_aa: CASSLWSTPYEQYF
v_call: TRBV7-8; clone_size: few; j_call: TRBJ1-2; d_call: NA; cdr3_nt: TGTGCCAGCAGCTTAGACGGCAGGGGACCCTATGGCTACACCTTC; cdr3_aa: CASSLDGRGPYGYTF
v_call: TRBV29-1; clone_size: NA; j_call: TRBJ2-3; d_call: NA; cdr3_nt: TGCAGCGTTGGACGGGGCACAGATACGCAGTATTTT; cdr3_aa: CSVGRGTDTQYF
v_call: TRBV10-3; clone_size: NA; j_call: TRBJ1-6; d_call: NA; cdr3_nt: TGTGCCATCAGTGAGGGCTCCTCACCCCTCCACTTT; cdr3_aa: CAISEGSSPLHF
v_call: TRBV4-3; clone_size: NA; j_call: TRBJ2-1; d_call: TRBD2; cdr3_nt: TGCGCCAGCAGCCAAGAAGGACTAGCGGGAGAAGAGCAGTTCTTC; cdr3_aa: CASSQEGLAGEEQFF
v_call: TRBV28; clone_size: NA; j_call: TRBJ1-2; d_call: TRBD1; cdr3_nt: TGTGCCAGCAGTCAAATACAGGGGGGTGGCGATGGCTACACCTTC; cdr3_aa: CASSQIQGGGDGYTF
v_call: TRBV7-2; clone_size: NA; j_call: TRBJ1-1; d_call: TRBD1; cdr3_nt: TGTGCCAGCAGCCTCACAGGGGCCACTGAAGCTTTCTTT; cdr3_aa: CASSLTGATEAFF
v_call: TRBV6-1; clone_size: NA; j_call: TRBJ2-7; d_call: NA; cdr3_nt: TGTGCCAGCAGTGAAGCCGCCCAGCAGCCTCTCTACGAGCAGTACTTC; cdr3_aa: CASSEAAQQPLYEQYF
v_call: TRBV10-3; clone_size: NA; j_call: TRBJ1-5; d_call: NA; cdr3_nt: TGTGCCATCAGTGAGGCAAATCAGCCCCAGCATTTT; cdr3_aa: CAISEANQPQHF
v_call: TRBV28; clone_size: once; j_call: TRBJ2-5; d_call: NA; cdr3_nt: TGTGCCAGCATCCCTGGCCACGTCGGGGAGACCCAGTACTTC; cdr3_aa: CASIPGHVGETQYF
v_call: TRBV27; clone_size: NA; j_call: TRBJ2-3; d_call: NA; cdr3_nt: TGTGCCAGCAGTCCCGTCGCGTTGGGCACAGATACGCAGTATTTT; cdr3_aa: CASSPVALGTDTQYF
v_call: TRBV18; clone_size: NA; j_call: TRBJ2-7; d_call: TRBD1; cdr3_nt: TGTGCCAGCTCACCCCTCGGACAGGACTCCTACGAGCAGTACTTC; cdr3_aa: CASSPLGQDSYEQYF
v_call: TRBV2; clone_size: NA; j_call: TRBJ2-1; d_call: NA; cdr3_nt: TGTGCCAGCACCAAATTGGGGGGATCCCTCGGAGATCAGCAGTTCTTC; cdr3_aa: CASTKLGGSLGDQQFF
v_call: TRBV5-4; clone_size: once; j_call: TRBJ2-7; d_call: TRBD2; cdr3_nt: TGTGCCAGCAGCTTGGCTAGCGGGCCCTCCTACGAGCAGTACTTC; cdr3_aa: CASSLASGPSYEQYF